This T cell receptor beta chain was profiled in a study of human T cells and chemical hapten exposure. The library attached unique molecular identifiers to individual cDNA molecules. TCRdb itself ran the RACE reads through MiXCR, one entry per CDR3 protein. The table has 250,000 or so distinct CDR3 sequences, approximately 8% seen once. Time point of the sample: pre-sensitization, week 0. Stated treatment: therapeutic diphenylcyclopropenone sensitization with weekly scalp DPC. Patches went on only after blood had been drawn each time. The specimen was whole blood, collected in connection with sensitization to the hapten diphenylcyclopropenone (DPC). The TCR was taken from a man in his late teens or twenties with alopecia areata. Some clones in this sample may be carry-over from other donors' samples.

The CDR3 sequence is CASSGGQGITDTQYF. The CDR3, as DNA: TGTGCCAGCAGCGGTGGACAGGGGATCACAGATACGCAGTATTTT. The rearrangement joins TRBV7-9 to TRBJ2-3; TRBD1 matches at 9 bases. The length of the CDR3 is 15 residues. V lost 5 bases, J lost 2 bases, and 5 bases stayed unmatched. Per the germline V gene, CDR1 is SEHNR and CDR2 is FQNEAQ (reference sequence).